The 3 T cell receptor beta chains listed next were all sequenced from one sample in a study of blood T cell repertoires in COVID-19. Profiling relied on immunoSEQ multiplex PCR, and the TCRdb table lists in-frame clones only, not all of them. The table has about 390,000 clones, around nine tenths seen once. Material for sequencing was PBMCs or T cells enriched from blood (not recorded which). These receptor sequences come from a woman aged 45-65 years who had recovered from COVID-19.

This clone appeared a few times. A junction boundary mismatches the germline segment, possibly from a read error. This chain links TRBV6-5 with TRBJ1-5; TRBD1 aligns across 8 bases. This CDR3 is built from 14 residues. Germline V gene sequence: CDR1 MNHEY, CDR2 SVGAGI. The CDR3: CASNYDRGGQPQHF. The CDR3 DNA is TGTGCCAGCAATTACGACAGGGGTGGCCAGCCCCAGCATTTT.

Only one count was recorded for this clone. The chain couples TRBV7-9 to TRBJ2-3, with unresolved D. Between the trimmed V and J ends, which lost 1 base and 3 bases, there was a span of 5 bases. Germline loops: CDR1 SEHNR, CDR2 FQNEAQ (reference sequence). The CDR3 runs 13 residues. The CDR3: CASSLGLTDTQYF. The CDR3 nucleotides read TGTGCCAGCAGCTTAGGGCTGACAGATACGCAGTATTTT.

The CDR3 sequence: CASSQVLLAGGARELFF. The CDR3 bases are TGTGCCAGCAGCCAAGTTTTACTAGCGGGGGGTGCGCGGGAGCTGTTTTTT. V usage is TRBV3-1 (or the pseudogene TRBV3-2) and J usage is TRBJ2-2; 12 nucleotides agree with TRBD2. Losses at the gene ends were 1 base for V and 9 bases for J; bases not matched to a gene: 9. CDR3 length: 17 residues. Germline V CDR1 and CDR2: LGHDT, YNNKEL (reference sequence).